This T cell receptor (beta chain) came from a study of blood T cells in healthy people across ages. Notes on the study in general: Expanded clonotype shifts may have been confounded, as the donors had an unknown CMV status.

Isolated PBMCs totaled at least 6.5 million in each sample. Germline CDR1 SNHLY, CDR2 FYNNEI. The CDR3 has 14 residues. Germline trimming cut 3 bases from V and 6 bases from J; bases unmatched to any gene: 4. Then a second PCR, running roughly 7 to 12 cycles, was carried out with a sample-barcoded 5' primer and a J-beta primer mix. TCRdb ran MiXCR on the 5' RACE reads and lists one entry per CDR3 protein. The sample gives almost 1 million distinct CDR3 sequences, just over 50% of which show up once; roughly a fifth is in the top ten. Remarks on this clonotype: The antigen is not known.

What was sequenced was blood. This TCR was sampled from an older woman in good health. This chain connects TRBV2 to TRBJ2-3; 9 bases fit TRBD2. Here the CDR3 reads CASSDEREVDTQYF. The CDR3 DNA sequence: TGTGCCAGCAGTGATGAGCGGGAGGTGGATACGCAGTATTTT.